This entry concerns a single T cell receptor beta chain. Generated by immunoSEQ multiplex PCR, the TCRdb table keeps only in-frame clones and is missing some. The sample has some 720,000 clones; around 89% are singletons. The data originate from a study of shared T cell receptors in the human thymus. These data were also reused for a study on human thymus T cells.

The sample taken for sequencing was thymocytes. The TCR originated in a boy under two years old with a congenital heart defect.

CDR3 residues: CASSQFLPEGYEQYF. CDR3 nucleotide sequence: TGTGCCAGCAGCCAATTTCTCCCCGAGGGCTACGAGCAGTACTTC. The V and J genes are TRBV4-2 and TRBJ2-7; maybe TRBD2 (5 bases). Germline CDR1 LGHNA, CDR2 YNFKEQ. The CDR3 spans 15 residues. Trimming stripped 2 bases from V and 3 bases from J, with 14 bases between.